A single sample gave rise to the 24 T cell receptor beta chains below, sequenced in a study of T cell repertoires in cytomegalovirus infection. No antigens are known for them. Via MiXCR, TCRdb re-called the reads, giving one row per CDR3 protein. The sample includes roughly 990,000 distinct CDR3 sequences, about a third of them seen just once. The specimen was cultured CD8+ T cells from PBMCs, collected from culture after CMV antigen stimulation. Source of these receptors: a human donor in good health (CMV status not recorded). Some clones in this sample may be carry-over from other donors' samples.

This clonotype has ten or more counts. The V gene is TRBV27, the J gene TRBJ2-7; TRBD2 agrees at 13 bases. Germline V gives CDR1 MNHEY, CDR2 SMNVEV (reference sequence). The CDR3 contains 20 residues. After removal of 5 bases from V and 4 bases from J, the junction contained 20 bases not matched to a gene. CDR3 sequence (DNA): TGTGCCAGCAGTGCTGATCCGGGACTAGCGGGGATAACGGAGGGGTACGAGCAGTACTTC. This translates into CASSADPGLAGITEGYEQYF.

The V gene is TRBV5-1, the J gene TRBJ2-7, with 14 bases matching TRBD2. CDR1 is SGHRS and CDR2 is YFSETQ in the germline V gene. V lost 3 bases, J lost 5 bases, and 28 bases stayed unmatched. This CDR3 comprises 23 residues. Written as DNA, the CDR3 is TGCGCCAGCAGCTCGGGAGGGCCCCGGAGACTAGCGGGGGGGCCCATTGATTTCCACGAGCAGTACGTC. The encoded protein is CASSSGGPRRLAGGPIDFHEQYV.

The chain carries TRBV2 and TRBJ2-2; a possible D gene is TRBD1 (6 bases). Trimming shortened V by 5 bases and J by 3 bases, and 28 bases separated the two germline ends. This CDR3 comprises 20 residues. The germline V gene has CDR1 SNHLY and CDR2 FYNNEI. In DNA form, the CDR3 reads TGTGCCAGCAGTACCTTCCCCTCCCAGGGGACGACAAGTGACACCGGGGAGCTGTTTTTT. It yields the protein CASSTFPSQGTTSDTGELFF.

This clonotype was observed a few times. This chain joins TRBV7-9 and TRBJ1-2; 7 nucleotides agree with TRBD1. The CDR3 spans 14 residues. Unmatched junction bases numbered 7, after V lost 5 bases and J lost 4 bases. CDR1 and CDR2 (germline): SEHNR, FQNEAQ (reference sequence). DNA for the CDR3: TGTGCCAGCAGCGCCGGGACAGAGATCTATGGCTACACCTTC. This gives the protein CASSAGTEIYGYTF.

The CDR3 is CASSFNQGNGYTF. DNA of the CDR3: TGTGCCAGCAGCTTTAATCAGGGGAATGGCTACACCTTC. The V gene is TRBV7-8, the J gene TRBJ1-2, with D perhaps TRBD1 (6 bases). Germline values: CDR1 SGHVS, CDR2 FQNEAQ. Trimming shortened V by 3 bases and J by 6 bases, and 11 bases separated the two germline ends. The CDR3 length is 13 residues.

The chain carries TRBV28 and TRBJ1-1; tentative D call: TRBD1 (5 bases). The germline CDR1 and CDR2 sequences are MDHEN and SYDVKM. Deletions cut 2 bases from V and 5 bases from J, with 12 bases between. CDR3 length: 14 amino acids. DNA of the CDR3: TGTGCCAGCAGTTTACCAGGGTTTGGTACTGAAGCTTTCTTT. Residues: CASSLPGFGTEAFF. Full variable domain (rest looked up from reference TRBV28 and TRBJ1-1): DVKVTQSSRYLVKRTGEKVFLECVQDMDHENMFWYRQDPGLGLRLIYFSYDVKMKEKGDIPEGYSVSREKKERFSLILESASTNQTSMYLCASSLPGFGTEAFFGQGTRLTVV.

The chain uses TRBV6-1 and TRBJ1-1, with a possible D match to TRBD1 (6 bases). CDR3 size: 14 residues. Trimming removed 5 bases from V and 5 bases from J, with 15 bases in between. Germline V gene lookup returns CDR1 MNHNS and CDR2 SASEGT. The CDR3 spells CASSSQGFGTEAFF. The CDR3 nucleotides are TGTGCCAGCAGTTCACAGGGATTCGGGACTGAAGCTTTCTTT.

The table lists this clonotype with a few counts. The chain couples TRBV27 to TRBJ1-2, with unresolved D. The germline V and J ends were trimmed by 0 bases and 6 bases, with 8 bases remaining between them. Germline CDR1 MNHEY, CDR2 SMNVEV (reference sequence). The CDR3 is made up of 13 amino acids. CDR3 sequence (DNA): TGTGCCAGCAGTTTATCGAAAGGGAATGGCTACACCTTC. It translates to CASSLSKGNGYTF.

This clonotype turned up a few times. The chain employs TRBV6-1 and TRBJ2-6, with unresolved D. V was pared by 11 bases and J by 6 bases, with 17 bases between. Germline V CDR1 and CDR2: MNHNS, SASEGT. CDR3 length: 14 residues. The CDR3 is CAVKIRREANVLTF. Here the CDR3 DNA reads TGTGCCGTCAAAATCCGCCGCGAGGCCAACGTCCTGACTTTC.

There are many counts of this clonotype. The chain recombines TRBV7-8 with TRBJ1-1; maybe TRBD1 (5 bases). Germline loops: CDR1 SGHVS, CDR2 FQNEAQ. This CDR3 region has 17 residues. The V gene lost 5 bases and the J gene lost 0 bases, with 19 bases spanning the gap. The CDR3 sequence: CASSHGAGRGMNTEAFF. CDR3 sequence (DNA): TGTGCCAGCAGCCATGGGGCAGGGAGGGGCATGAACACTGAAGCTTTCTTT.

This clonotype has just one count. The chain links TRBV12-3 or TRBV12-4 to TRBJ2-3; D unresolved. The V gene lost 3 bases and the J gene lost 4 bases, with 8 bases spanning the gap. The CDR3 runs to 13 residues. The CDR3 loop is CASSFEVPDTQYF. The CDR3 nucleotides are TGTGCCAGCAGTTTCGAGGTCCCAGATACGCAGTATTTT.

The chain joins TRBV5-5 to TRBJ1-3; D uncertain. Germline V gene data show CDR1 as SGHKS and CDR2 as YYEKEE (reference sequence). There are 13 residues in the CDR3. V lost 0 bases, J lost 3 bases, and 4 bases lay in between. The CDR3 DNA is TGTGCCAGCAGCTTGGACCTTGGAAACACCATATATTTT. This codes for CASSLDLGNTIYF.

The chain employs TRBV20-1 and TRBJ2-2; 7 bases line up with TRBD2. The length of the CDR3 is 15 residues. Looked up from germline, CDR1 is DFQATT and CDR2 is SNEGSKA (reference sequence). V dropped 0 bases and J dropped 4; count of bases not matched to a gene: 5. The CDR3 DNA reads TGCAGTGCTAGAGATACTAGCGACCCCACCGGGGAGCTGTTTTTT. Its translation is CSARDTSDPTGELFF.

The chain has TRBV11-1 and TRBJ2-2; D possibly corresponds to TRBD2 (6 bases). The V end was cut by 3 bases, the J end by 1 base, with 18 bases between. CDR3 length: 18 residues. Germline V gene lookup returns CDR1 SGHAT and CDR2 FQDESV (reference sequence). CDR3 residues: CASSFAPRDWLNTGELFF. The CDR3 nucleotides are TGTGCCAGCAGCTTCGCGCCCCGGGACTGGCTGAACACCGGGGAGCTGTTTTTT. The full variable domain, its missing parts supplied by reference TRBV11-1 and TRBJ2-2, is EAEVAQSPRYKITEKSQAVAFWCDPISGHATLYWYRQILGQGPELLVQFQDESVVDDSQLPKDRFSAERLKGVDSTLKIQPAELGDSAMYLCASSFAPRDWLNTGELFFGEGSRLTVL.

V and J are TRBV13 and TRBJ2-7; 8 bases are a match to TRBD1. In germline, CDR1 is PRHDT, CDR2 FYEKMQ (reference sequence). The CDR3 is made up of 16 amino acids. The ends lost 1 base at V and 3 bases at J; junction bases unmatched: 8. The CDR3 is CASSLVQGVLGYEQYF. CDR3 bases: TGTGCCAGCAGCTTAGTACAGGGGGTGTTAGGCTACGAGCAGTACTTC.

This clonotype was counted between two and nine times. The chain carries TRBV25-1 and TRBJ2-1, with TRBD1 identical over 10 bases. V gave up 3 bases and J gave up 2 bases; unmatched junction bases: 10. The CDR3 totals 18 residues. Germline V lookup: CDR1 MGHDK, CDR2 SYGVNS. In nucleotides, the CDR3 is TGTGCCAGCAGTGATCTAGGCTGGACAGGGGGTCCCTACAATGAGCAGTTCTTC. It translates to CASSDLGWTGGPYNEQFF.

The rearrangement uses TRBV20-1 and TRBJ1-5; 9 bases are a match to TRBD1. Losses at the gene ends were 6 bases for V and 8 bases for J; bases not matched to a gene: 8. The germline V gene encodes CDR1 DFQATT and CDR2 SNEGSKA (reference sequence). The CDR3 consists of 13 residues. CDR3 nucleotides: TGCAGTGCATCCGGGACAGGGAGGAAGCCCCAGCATTTT. It codes for CSASGTGRKPQHF.

The V call is TRBV6-5, the J call TRBJ2-5; 7 bases are a match to TRBD1. From germline, CDR1 is MNHEY and CDR2 SVGAGI. This CDR3 is 16 amino acids long. With V trimmed by 5 bases and J by 0 bases, 9 bases remained unmatched. CDR3 amino acids: CASSPLGQIYQETQYF. The CDR3 nucleotides read TGTGCCAGCAGTCCCCTGGGACAGATCTACCAAGAGACCCAGTACTTC.

V gene TRBV12-3 or TRBV12-4 combines with J gene TRBJ2-1; the D gene is possibly TRBD2 (6 bases). The CDR3 totals 13 residues. The V gene lost 6 bases and the J gene lost 7 bases, with 13 bases spanning the gap. The CDR3 reads CASRRGRGNEQFF. The CDR3 DNA reads as TGTGCCAGCAGACGCGGTCGGGGGAATGAGCAGTTCTTC.

The genes are TRBV19 and TRBJ2-3, with 10 bases that match TRBD2. This CDR3 is 14 amino acids long. Germline CDR1 is LNHDA and CDR2 is SQIVND (reference sequence). Unmatched junction bases numbered 6, after V lost 11 bases and J lost 1 base. The CDR3 DNA reads as TGTGCCGCCTCGCTAGCGGGGGGCACAGATACGCAGTATTTT. Translated: CAASLAGGTDTQYF. The full variable domain, its missing parts supplied by reference TRBV19 and TRBJ2-3, is DGGITQSPKYLFRKEGQNVTLSCEQNLNHDAMYWYRQDPGQGLRLIYYSQIVNDFQKGDIAEGYSVSREKKESFPLTVTSAQKNPTAFYLCAASLAGGTDTQYFGPGTRLTVL.

Comment on this clonotype: One end of the junction fails to match germline, which may point to a read error. V gene TRBV7-3 combines with J gene TRBJ1-2; 8 bases match TRBD1. The CDR3 is made up of 14 amino acids. CDR1 and CDR2 from the germline V gene are SGHTA and FQGTGA. The CDR3 DNA sequence: TGTACCAGCACCAGAGGACAGGGCTCGGGTGGCTACACCTTC. Encoded protein: CTSTRGQGSGGYTF. Looking up the rest from reference TRBV7-3 and TRBJ1-2 gives the full variable domain: GAGVSQTPSNKVTEKGKYVELRCDPISGHTALYWYRQSLGQGPEFLIYFQGTGAADDSGLPNDRFFAVRPEGSVSTLKIQRTERGDSAVYLCTSTRGQGSGGYTFGSGTRLTVV.

There are a few counts of this clonotype. The rearrangement links TRBV4-1 to TRBJ1-1; 8 positions match TRBD1. The germline V gene encodes CDR1 MGHRA and CDR2 YSYEKL. The junction had 7 bases not matched to a gene; V was cut back by 4 bases and J by 6 bases. The CDR3 is 14 amino acids. This CDR3 reads CASSPQGADAEAFF. CDR3 nucleotide sequence: TGCGCCAGCAGCCCCCAGGGGGCGGATGCTGAAGCTTTCTTT.

This clonotype appeared many times. The rearrangement links TRBV27 to TRBJ2-3; the match to TRBD1 covers 7 bases. CDR1 MNHEY and CDR2 SMNVEV come from the germline V gene (reference sequence). V gave up 3 bases and J gave up 1 base; unmatched junction bases: 1. The CDR3 is 14 amino acids. CDR3 sequence reads: CASSFGTGTDTQYF. The CDR3 DNA reads TGTGCCAGCAGTTTTGGGACAGGCACAGATACGCAGTATTTT.

This clonotype was picked up one time. The chain is built from TRBV7-9 and TRBJ1-5, with D perhaps TRBD1 (5 bases). Trimming stripped 3 bases from V and 4 bases from J, with 10 bases between. The CDR3 is 14 amino acids. The germline V gene has CDR1 SEHNR and CDR2 FQNEAQ (reference sequence). Here the CDR3 DNA reads TGTGCCAGCAGCTTTTCACAGGCTAATCAGCCCCAGCATTTT. It codes for CASSFSQANQPQHF.